The sequence of this T cell receptor (beta chain) was determined in a study of T cells after yellow fever vaccination. For the study at large: Some fractions had low cell numbers, and these were prepared with SMART-Seq v4 Ultra Low Input. General observations from the study: The bulk population could contribute abundant contaminating clonotypes to FACS-sorted repertoires.

The CDR3 runs 18 residues. Germline V CDR1 and CDR2: DFQATT, SNEGSKA (reference sequence). V gave up 6 bases and J gave up 0 bases; unmatched junction bases: 19. As to this clonotype: Its antigen is unidentified.

UMIs and a universal primer site were added when TCR cDNA was made by 5'RACE template switching. Each CDR3 protein gets one entry after TCRdb re-called the 5' RACE reads with MiXCR. The data contain approximately 150,000 distinct CDR3 sequences, around 9.3% of them singletons. The chain combines TRBV20-1 with TRBJ1-1, with 7 bases fitting TRBD1. This sequence originates from a man aged 18 to 30 who received the YFV17D yellow fever vaccine. Sequencing was performed on CD8+ T cells sorted from PBMCs, taken 45 days after the yellow fever booster vaccination. As DNA, the CDR3 is TGCAGTGCCCCGTCTTCCCCCGGGACAGATGACATGAACACTGAAGCTTTCTTT. Its translation: CSAPSSPGTDDMNTEAFF.